The rows below give T cell receptor beta chains drawn from one sample of a study of blood T cell repertoires in COVID-19. The data were produced by immunoSEQ multiplex PCR, yet TCRdb's version contains in-frame clones alone and is incomplete. Of a few hundred thousand clones detected, 85% to 90% appear once; the ten largest clones hold around 4%. The material sequenced was PBMCs or T cells enriched from blood (not recorded which). The source of these receptors is a man aged 25 to 40 who had recovered from COVID-19. The CDR3 runs from the conserved cysteine through the conserved F or W. D genes are given only for firm matches. Rows give clone size only sometimes, using once, few, many, or a class for an expanded clone.

CDR3 protein	CDR3 DNA	D gene	clone size	J gene	V gene
CATSDSSGTNTGELFF	TGTGCCACCAGTGATTCGTCAGGTACGAACACCGGGGAGCTGTTTTTT	NA	once	TRBJ2-2	TRBV24-1
CASSQQVWGELFF	TGTGCCAGCAGCCAACAGGTTTGGGGGGAACTGTTTTTT	NA	NA	TRBJ1-4	TRBV14
CATSDPHPQETQYF	TGTGCCACCAGTGACCCACACCCCCAAGAGACCCAGTACTTC	NA	NA	TRBJ2-5	TRBV24-1
CASSLDPNSPKDEQYF	TGCGCCAGCAGCTTGGATCCAAACAGCCCAAAGGACGAGCAGTACTTC	NA	NA	TRBJ2-7	TRBV5-1
CASSQEVYRVQPQHF	TGCGCCAGCAGCCAAGAGGTGTACAGGGTACAGCCCCAGCATTTT	NA	few	TRBJ1-5	TRBV4-1
CASRAQPGLETQYF	TGTGCCAGCAGAGCACAGCCAGGCCTGGAGACCCAGTACTTC	NA	few	TRBJ2-5	TRBV6-5
CASSPDSNQPQHF	TGTGCCAGTAGTCCAGATAGCAATCAGCCCCAGCATTTT	NA	NA	TRBJ1-5	TRBV19
CASSPIPSGGRETQYF	TGTGCCAGCAGTCCAATCCCTAGCGGGGGGAGGGAGACCCAGTACTTC	TRBD2	NA	TRBJ2-5	TRBV28
CASSPPRTGANSPLHF	TGTGCCAGCAGCCCCCCCCGGACAGGGGCTAATTCACCCCTCCACTTT	TRBD1	NA	TRBJ1-6	TRBV3-1/TRBV3-2
CASRDEQGLGNTIYF	TGTGCCAGCAGGGATGAACAGGGGCTTGGAAACACCATATATTTT	TRBD1	NA	TRBJ1-3	TRBV6-5
CASSLGRAGNWDF	TGTGCCAGCAGCTTAGGCAGGGCGGGGAATTGGGATTTT	NA	NA	TRBJ1-5	TRBV7-9
CASTERTPYNEQFF	TGCGCCAGCACCGAGAGGACTCCCTACAATGAGCAGTTCTTC	NA	NA	TRBJ2-1	TRBV10-2
CASSQDPRVDGYTF	TGTGCCAGCAGCCAAGATCCCAGGGTCGATGGCTACACCTTC	NA	NA	TRBJ1-2	TRBV3-1/TRBV3-2
CATSRMRGAGQPQHF	TGTGCCACCAGCAGAATGCGGGGGGCGGGTCAGCCCCAGCATTTT	NA	NA	TRBJ1-5	TRBV15
CASRLDGVAFF	TGTGCCAGTAGGTTGGACGGGGTAGCTTTCTTT	NA	once	TRBJ1-1	TRBV19
CASSDGQGASPLHF	TGTGCCAGCAGCGATGGACAGGGGGCATCACCCCTCCACTTT	TRBD1	NA	TRBJ1-6	TRBV9
CAWSVAFGGGYTF	TGTGCCTGGAGTGTAGCTTTTGGTGGTGGCTACACCTTC	NA	NA	TRBJ1-2	TRBV30
CASSRQGATNEKLFF	TGCGCCAGCAGCCGCCAGGGGGCAACTAATGAAAAACTGTTTTTT	TRBD1	NA	TRBJ1-4	TRBV4-1
CASSFRGSSPLHF	TGTGCCAGCAGTTTCAGGGGCTCTTCACCCCTCCACTTT	NA	NA	TRBJ1-6	TRBV12-3/TRBV12-4
CASSLAGARFEQYF	TGTGCCAGCAGCTTAGCAGGGGCGCGTTTCGAGCAGTACTTC	NA	NA	TRBJ2-7	TRBV7-9
CASSRGQGDTEAFF	TGTGCCAGCAGCCGGGGACAGGGTGACACTGAAGCTTTCTTT	TRBD1	NA	TRBJ1-1	TRBV5-4
CASSRDRAYEQYF	TGTGCCAGCAGCCGGGACAGGGCCTACGAGCAGTACTTC	TRBD1	NA	TRBJ2-7	TRBV28
CASSQDPGDSSYEQYF	TGTGCCAGCAGCCAAGATCCGGGAGATAGCTCCTACGAGCAGTACTTC	NA	medium-sized	TRBJ2-7	TRBV4-2
CASSKGGTGDNYGYTF	TGTGCCAGTAGTAAAGGAGGGACAGGGGACAACTATGGCTACACCTTC	TRBD1	NA	TRBJ1-2	TRBV19
CASSPPGLAGGYNEQFF	TGTGCCAGCAGCCCACCGGGACTAGCGGGAGGGTACAATGAGCAGTTCTTC	TRBD2	NA	TRBJ2-1	TRBV7-2
CASSPTGDTTYYGYTF	TGCGCCAGCAGCCCCACAGGGGACACAACTTACTATGGCTACACCTTC	TRBD1	NA	TRBJ1-2	TRBV5-1
CASSLRENTEAFF	TGCGCCAGCAGCTTACGGGAGAACACTGAAGCTTTCTTT	NA	NA	TRBJ1-1	TRBV5-1
CASSLSSGRNTIYF	TGTGCCAGCAGCTTAAGTTCGGGGAGGAACACCATATATTTT	NA	NA	TRBJ1-3	TRBV7-8
CASSASGNTNTGELFF	TGCGCCAGCAGTGCCAGCGGGAACACGAACACCGGGGAGCTGTTTTTT	TRBD2	NA	TRBJ2-2	TRBV10-2
CAWSHIRGPGTDTQYF	TGTGCCTGGAGTCACATCAGGGGGCCAGGCACAGATACGCAGTATTTT	TRBD1	NA	TRBJ2-3	TRBV30
CASSRGGYSYEQYF	TGTGCCAGCTCACGAGGCGGATACTCCTACGAGCAGTACTTC	NA	NA	TRBJ2-7	TRBV27
CSVEDWVTTRGTNTEAFF	TGCAGCGTTGAAGATTGGGTGACAACTCGGGGTACGAACACTGAAGCTTTCTTT	NA	NA	TRBJ1-1	TRBV29-1
CASSQYGGSSKNTQYF	TGTGCCAGCAGCCAATACGGGGGGTCTTCAAAAAATACGCAGTATTTT	TRBD2	NA	TRBJ2-3	TRBV3-1/TRBV3-2
CASSHAPGQGSSGGFNEQFF	TGCGCCAGCAGCCATGCTCCGGGACAGGGTAGCAGCGGGGGATTTAATGAGCAGTTCTTC	NA	NA	TRBJ2-1	TRBV4-1
CASTPDRARNYGYTF	TGTGCCAGTACCCCCGACAGGGCTCGTAACTATGGCTACACCTTC	TRBD1	NA	TRBJ1-2	TRBV19
CASSLAGVRSGNTIYF	TGCGCCAGCAGCTTAGCCGGGGTCCGCTCTGGAAACACCATATATTTT	NA	NA	TRBJ1-3	TRBV5-1
CASSPSGVDGYTF	TGTGCCAGCAGCCCCTCAGGGGTCGACGGCTACACCTTC	NA	NA	TRBJ1-2	TRBV27
CAISESPDRGGTDTQYF	TGTGCCATCAGTGAGTCCCCGGATCGGGGGGGCACAGATACGCAGTATTTT	TRBD2	NA	TRBJ2-3	TRBV10-3
CASEGAGARYEQYF	TGTGCCAGCGAAGGGGCAGGGGCACGCTACGAGCAGTACTTC	NA	NA	TRBJ2-7	TRBV6-5
CASSFQNRDPRWGAQHF	TGTGCCAGCAGTTTCCAAAACCGGGACCCGCGGTGGGGGGCCCAGCATTTT	NA	NA	TRBJ1-5	TRBV28
CAISENTGSRTQYF	TGTGCCATCAGTGAGAATACAGGGTCAAGGACCCAGTACTTC	NA	NA	TRBJ2-5	TRBV10-3
CARPQTRQQIHSYEQYF	TGTGCCAGGCCACAAACGCGACAGCAAATCCATTCCTACGAGCAGTACTTC	NA	once	TRBJ2-7	TRBV6-4
CASSRGTGGGYTF	TGTGCCAGCAGCAGAGGGACGGGGGGAGGCTACACCTTC	NA	NA	TRBJ1-2	TRBV2
CASSYDRGSGNTIYF	TGTGCCAGCAGTTACGACAGGGGTTCTGGAAACACCATATATTTT	TRBD1	NA	TRBJ1-3	TRBV6-5
CASSSGGTEAFF	TGTGCCAGCAGCTCCGGGGGCACTGAAGCTTTCTTT	NA	NA	TRBJ1-1	TRBV11-2